What follows are 32 T cell receptor beta chains derived from one specimen sequenced in a study of metastatic and nonmetastatic thyroid tumors. No treatment of any kind had been given to any patient before thyroid surgery. TCRdb re-called the PCR reads via MiXCR. The profile shows fewer than 40,000 clones, 25% to 30% of them singletons. Sequenced sample: blood. All receptors derive from a female donor with papillary thyroid cancer or a benign thyroid nodule (not recorded which). Some clones in this sample may be carry-over from other donors' samples.

The gene calls are TRBV20-1 and TRBJ1-2, with 8 bases matching TRBD1. Per germline, CDR1 DFQATT and CDR2 SNEGSKA (reference sequence). Losses at the gene ends were 4 bases for V and 4 bases for J; bases not matched to a gene: 8. The CDR3 totals 14 residues. The CDR3, as DNA: TGCAGTGCTAAACCGGTACAGGGGGTCTATGGCTACACCTTC. Protein: CSAKPVQGVYGYTF.

The V call is TRBV6-2 or TRBV6-3, the J call TRBJ2-2; D may be TRBD2 (6 bases). Per germline, CDR1 MNHEY and CDR2 SVGEGT. The CDR3 runs 18 residues. V gave up 4 bases and J gave up 0 bases, with 18 bases separating them. Here the CDR3 reads CASSWAGQGGTNTGELFF. CDR3 sequence (DNA): TGTGCCAGCAGTTGGGCCGGGCAGGGAGGAACGAACACCGGGGAGCTGTTTTTT.

The gene calls are TRBV9 and TRBJ2-3; D remains unclear. Germline V gene sequence: CDR1 SGDLS, CDR2 YYNGEE. V lost 3 bases to trimming and J lost 0 bases, with 5 bases between them. The CDR3 consists of 13 residues. This CDR3 is CASSGPSTDTQYF. The CDR3 DNA sequence: TGTGCCAGCAGCGGCCCTAGCACAGATACGCAGTATTTT.

In its sample, this clone was seen a few times. The chain carries TRBV6-4 and TRBJ2-3; D gene ambiguous. This CDR3 spans 13 amino acids. Between the trimmed V and J ends, which lost 0 bases and 2 bases, there was a span of 3 bases. The germline V gene has CDR1 MRHNA and CDR2 SNTAGT. This chain's CDR3 is CASSDSDTDTQYF. CDR3 in DNA: TGTGCCAGCAGTGACTCGGACACAGATACGCAGTATTTT.

To note about this clone: One junction end does not reproduce the germline sequence, and a read error may be involved. The chain joins TRBV5-1 to TRBJ1-6; tentatively, D is TRBD1 (6 bases). The CDR3 contains 16 residues. In germline, CDR1 is SGHRS, CDR2 YFSETQ. CDR3 sequence (DNA): TGCGCCACCAGCTTGCCCGAACAGGGTTCGAATGCACCCCTCCACTTT. It codes for CATSLPEQGSNAPLHF.

By share, this clone ranks as medium-sized (0.01 to 0.1%). The chain combines TRBV12-3 or TRBV12-4 with TRBJ2-3, with a weak D call TRBD2 (6 bases). V was shortened by 6 bases and J by 0 bases, with 13 bases between the two germline ends. This CDR3 is 15 amino acids long. DNA of the CDR3: TGTGCCAGCAGGCGGGACTCCACCAGCACAGATACGCAGTATTTT. Its protein is CASRRDSTSTDTQYF.

Concerning this clone itself: Given a much more abundant clone one base away, this may be a read error. Other DNA variants within this sample encode the same CDR3. J is TRBJ2-6 and V is TRBV5-4; TRBD1 matches at 10 bases. Germline CDR1 SGHNT, CDR2 YYREEE (reference sequence). With V trimmed by 3 bases and J by 3 bases, 3 bases remained unmatched. CDR3 length equals 16 residues. CDR3 sequence reads: CASSSGQGYGANVLTF. The CDR3 DNA is TGTGCCAGCAGCTCGGGACAGGGGTATGGGGCCAACGTCCTGACTTTC.

This clone was detected many times. For the CDR3, the DNA is TGTGCCATCCCAACCCCTCGGGGGCGATGTGGCTACACCTTC. Amino acids: CAIPTPRGRCGYTF. The V call is TRBV6-1, the J call TRBJ1-2; weak D call: TRBD1 (6 bases). The CDR3 has 14 residues. Trimming cost V 10 bases and J 7 bases, with 22 bases left between them. The germline V gene has CDR1 MNHNS and CDR2 SASEGT.

The chain carries TRBV18 and TRBJ1-3, with D tentatively TRBD1 (6 bases). Trimming stripped 5 bases from V and 1 base from J, with 9 bases between. The CDR3 length is 14 residues. Per the germline V gene, CDR1 is KGHSH and CDR2 is LQKENI. The CDR3 sequence is CASSADSSGNTIYF. CDR3 coding DNA: TGTGCCAGCTCAGCGGACAGTTCTGGAAACACCATATATTTT.

The chain employs TRBV18 and TRBJ2-3, with unresolved D. Germline assignment: CDR1 KGHSH and CDR2 LQKENI. The CDR3 is 13 residues long. The V end lost 4 bases, the J end lost 8 bases, and 13 bases lay between the germline ends. The CDR3 here is CASSLDSPVTQYF. The CDR3 nucleotides read TGTGCCAGCTCACTGGATAGCCCAGTTACGCAGTATTTT.

This clone was recorded many times. The chain employs TRBV5-4 and TRBJ2-3, with D hard to call. This CDR3 has 13 residues. V shed 0 bases and J shed 3 bases, with 5 bases lying between them. Germline CDR1 is SGHNT and CDR2 is YYREEE (reference sequence). CDR3 coding DNA: TGTGCCAGCAGCTTGGGCTGGACAGATACGCAGTATTTT. It translates to CASSLGWTDTQYF.

The V gene is TRBV28, the J gene TRBJ1-3; 8 positions match TRBD1. With V trimmed by 5 bases and J by 7 bases, 10 bases remained unmatched. The CDR3 is 15 amino acids. Germline-derived CDR1 and CDR2 are MDHEN and SYDVKM. The CDR3 sequence is CASSPGTGTLNTIYF. The CDR3, as DNA: TGTGCCAGCAGTCCTGGGACAGGAACCCTTAACACCATATATTTT. The full variable domain, its missing parts supplied by reference TRBV28 and TRBJ1-3, is DVKVTQSSRYLVKRTGEKVFLECVQDMDHENMFWYRQDPGLGLRLIYFSYDVKMKEKGDIPEGYSVSREKKERFSLILESASTNQTSMYLCASSPGTGTLNTIYFGEGSWLTVV.

This clone was seen ten or more times. J is TRBJ2-2 and V is TRBV6-4; 9 bases are shared with TRBD1. V lost 7 bases and J lost 5; bases outside the gene matches: 8. The CDR3 totals 15 residues. The germline V gene has CDR1 MRHNA and CDR2 SNTAGT. CDR3 protein: CASTPTGGETGELFF. The CDR3 region has the DNA TGTGCCAGCACCCCCACAGGGGGCGAAACCGGGGAGCTGTTTTTT.

In this sample, this clone turned up a few times. The chain carries TRBV19 and TRBJ2-1; 11 bases are shared with TRBD1. Trimming cost V 5 bases and J 5 bases; bases outside gene matches: 5. The CDR3 is made up of 15 amino acids. From germline, CDR1 is LNHDA and CDR2 SQIVND (reference sequence). The CDR3 protein is CASSPGQGADNEQFF. CDR3 in DNA: TGTGCCAGTAGTCCAGGACAGGGGGCTGACAATGAGCAGTTCTTC.

By its share, this clone is medium-sized (0.01 to 0.1%). The gene calls are TRBV20-1 and TRBJ2-1, with 9 bases identical to TRBD2. Germline CDR1 and CDR2: DFQATT and SNEGSKA (reference sequence). The trim removed 0 bases at V and 0 bases at J, leaving 9 bases unmatched. The CDR3 extends over 18 amino acids. This CDR3 is CSARDFGTSTSSYNEQFF. CDR3 bases: TGCAGTGCTAGAGATTTCGGGACTAGCACTAGCTCCTACAATGAGCAGTTCTTC.

This clone was counted ten times or more. The chain couples TRBV5-8 to TRBJ2-1, with D possibly being TRBD1 (6 bases). Germline loops: CDR1 SGHTS, CDR2 YDEGEE. The CDR3 sequence is 13 residues long. The V gene lost 3 bases and the J gene lost 2 bases, with 6 bases spanning the gap. CDR3 in amino acids: CASSSGAYNEQFF. CDR3 DNA sequence: TGTGCCAGCAGCTCAGGGGCCTACAATGAGCAGTTCTTC.

At least ten counts were recorded for this clone. CDR3 residues: CASSIVKRDPGYNEQFF. The CDR3 coding sequence is TGTGCCAGTAGTATAGTGAAGCGGGATCCTGGCTACAATGAGCAGTTCTTC. V is TRBV19 and J is TRBJ2-1; 7 nucleotides agree with TRBD2. CDR3 length: 17 residues. CDR1 is LNHDA and CDR2 is SQIVND in the germline V gene (reference sequence). J was trimmed by 3 bases and V by 1 base; bases with no gene match: 9.

This clone was observed once. This chain links TRBV20-1 with TRBJ2-1; D is unclear. This CDR3 region has 11 residues. Trimming removed 5 bases at V and 7 bases at J, with 9 bases between. Germline CDR1 reads DFQATT; CDR2 reads SNEGSKA (reference sequence). The CDR3 protein is CSAWHRNEQFF. CDR3 coding DNA: TGCAGTGCTTGGCATCGGAATGAGCAGTTCTTC.

This clone occurred once. The chain joins TRBV19 to TRBJ1-4; D perhaps matches TRBD1 (5 bases). Germline V gene data show CDR1 as LNHDA and CDR2 as SQIVND (reference sequence). The ends were cut back, 5 bases at V and 8 bases at J, with 21 bases in the middle. This CDR3 contains 16 residues. The CDR3 is CASSVLPGRGNEKLFF. CDR3 sequence (DNA): TGTGCCAGTAGTGTATTGCCGGGACGAGGAAACGAAAAACTGTTTTTT.

Sample share makes this clone medium-sized. The genes are TRBV10-1 and TRBJ1-6; 7 nucleotides match TRBD1. This CDR3 is built from 15 residues. CDR1 and CDR2 from the germline V gene are WNHNN and SYGVQD (reference sequence). V trimming: 4 bases; J trimming: 3 bases; junction bases outside the gene matches: 3. CDR3 nucleotides: TGCGCCAGCAGTGCCGGACAGGACTATAATTCACCCCTCCACTTT. It is translated as CASSAGQDYNSPLHF.

This clone was recorded many times. The V gene is TRBV30, the J gene TRBJ2-1, with TRBD2 matching 9 bases. After removal of 0 bases from V and 6 bases from J, the junction contained 9 bases not matched to a gene. The germline CDR1 and CDR2 sequences are GTSNPN and SVGIG (reference sequence). CDR3 length: 16 amino acids. Written as DNA, the CDR3 is TGTGCCTGGAGTGTACCCAGCGGGAGGACCTTCAATGAGCAGTTCTTC. This translates into CAWSVPSGRTFNEQFF.

The chain uses TRBV4-2 and TRBJ1-3; tentatively, D is TRBD1 (5 bases). V was cut by 8 bases and J by 2 bases, with 10 bases left in between. Germline CDR1 reads LGHNA; CDR2 reads YNFKEQ. The CDR3 runs 13 residues. The CDR3: CASGGEAGNTIYF. In DNA form, the CDR3 reads TGTGCCAGCGGGGGTGAGGCTGGAAACACCATATATTTT.

This chain joins TRBV7-2 and TRBJ2-7, with D possibly called TRBD1 or TRBD2 (5 bases each). Looked up from germline, CDR1 is SGHTA and CDR2 is FQGNSA. V lost 4 bases to trimming and J lost 10 bases, with 20 bases between them. The CDR3 is made up of 14 amino acids. CDR3 nucleotides: TGTGCCAGCAGCTCCCGCGGTCAGGGTGACTATCAGTACTTC. It translates to CASSSRGQGDYQYF. Drawing the rest from reference TRBV7-2 and TRBJ2-7, the complete variable domain is GAGVSQSPSNKVTEKGKDVELRCDPISGHTALYWYRQSLGQGLEFLIYFQGNSAPDKSGLPSDRFSAERTGGSVSTLTIQRTQQEDSAVYLCASSSRGQGDYQYFGPGTRLTVT.

At least ten counts were recorded for this clone. The chain joins TRBV10-2 to TRBJ2-7, with 11 bases fitting TRBD2. V lost 3 bases to trimming and J lost 0 bases; unmatched junction nucleotides: 10. Germline-derived CDR1 and CDR2 are WSHSY and SAAADI. This CDR3 region has 18 residues. CDR3 protein: CASSDFGLAGPLSYEQYF. DNA for the CDR3: TGCGCCAGCAGTGACTTCGGACTAGCGGGCCCGCTCTCCTACGAGCAGTACTTC.

In the case of this clone: The final CDR3 position lacks the conserved phenylalanine or tryptophan, pointing to a likely read error. The chain is built from TRBV6-9 and TRBJ2-1; D is ambiguous. The DNA end lines up better with TRBJ2-7; the J call may be wrong. CDR3 length equals 14 residues. Germline V gene lookup returns CDR1 MNHGY and CDR2 SVAAGI. The CDR3 DNA is TGTGCCAGCAGTAATAAACACGAACTCAATGAGCAGTACATC. It translates to CASSNKHELNEQYI.

The V call is TRBV4-1, the J call TRBJ1-1, with D unclear. CDR1 is MGHRA and CDR2 is YSYEKL in the germline V gene. The CDR3 has 14 residues. V lost 3 bases to trimming and J lost 6 bases, with 14 bases between them. This chain's CDR3 is CASSHSPRASEAFF. CDR3 DNA sequence: TGCGCCAGCAGCCACAGCCCGCGGGCGTCTGAAGCTTTCTTT.

This chain links TRBV14 with TRBJ1-5, with TRBD1 matching over 9 bases. Trimming removed 5 bases from V and 8 bases from J; junction bases left unmatched: 10. The CDR3 consists of 15 residues. Germline assignment: CDR1 SGHDN and CDR2 FVKESK. This chain's CDR3 is CASSKTGGVGKPQHF. CDR3 nucleotides: TGTGCCAGCAGCAAAACAGGGGGCGTGGGGAAGCCCCAGCATTTT.

This clone was found many times. This chain joins TRBV24-1 and TRBJ2-1; TRBD1 matches at 9 bases. Looked up from germline, CDR1 is KGHDR and CDR2 is SFDVKD. V shed 4 bases and J 0 bases; nucleotides not matched to a gene: 18. The CDR3 is made up of 21 amino acids. The CDR3 nucleotides read TGTGCCACCAGTGACTCCCGGACAGGGGTCTCGTGGCCGGGCTCCTACAATGAGCAGTTCTTC. Amino acids: CATSDSRTGVSWPGSYNEQFF.

Regarding this clone: The junction and the germline gene differ at one end; a read error may be behind it. The chain carries TRBV20-1 and TRBJ2-5; 7 bases match TRBD2. Germline V lookup: CDR1 DFQATT, CDR2 SNEGSKA (reference sequence). The CDR3 contains 14 residues. CDR3 in amino acids: CSASGGSDPETEYF. Here the CDR3 DNA reads TGCAGTGCTAGTGGCGGGAGCGACCCAGAGACCGAGTACTTC.

This clone occurred a few times. V usage is TRBV12-3 or TRBV12-4 and J usage is TRBJ1-5; no reliable D call. The length of the CDR3 is 14 residues. Trimming took 5 bases from V and 3 from J, leaving 11 bases between them. The CDR3 region has the DNA TGTGCCAGCAGTCAAACCGGAGCCAATCAGCCCCAGCATTTT. This translates into CASSQTGANQPQHF.

In this sample, this clone turned up many times. V usage is TRBV19 and J usage is TRBJ1-1; 8 bases match TRBD1. Germline assignment: CDR1 LNHDA and CDR2 SQIVND (reference sequence). CDR3 length equals 17 residues. Trimming removed 3 bases from V and 1 base from J; junction bases left unmatched: 10. CDR3 loop: CASSINRGFPGNTEAFF. In DNA, the CDR3 is TGTGCCAGTAGTATTAACAGGGGGTTCCCGGGGAACACTGAAGCTTTCTTT.

V gene TRBV6-2 or TRBV6-3 combines with J gene TRBJ2-7; 7 bases map to TRBD1. This CDR3 is 17 amino acids long. Germline-derived CDR1 and CDR2 are MNHEY and SVGEGT. V lost 0 bases, J lost 0 bases, and 8 bases stayed unmatched. The DNA for the CDR3 is TGTGCCAGCAGTTACTCCCCAGAGGGGGCAGACTCCTACGAGCAGTACTTC. This codes for CASSYSPEGADSYEQYF.